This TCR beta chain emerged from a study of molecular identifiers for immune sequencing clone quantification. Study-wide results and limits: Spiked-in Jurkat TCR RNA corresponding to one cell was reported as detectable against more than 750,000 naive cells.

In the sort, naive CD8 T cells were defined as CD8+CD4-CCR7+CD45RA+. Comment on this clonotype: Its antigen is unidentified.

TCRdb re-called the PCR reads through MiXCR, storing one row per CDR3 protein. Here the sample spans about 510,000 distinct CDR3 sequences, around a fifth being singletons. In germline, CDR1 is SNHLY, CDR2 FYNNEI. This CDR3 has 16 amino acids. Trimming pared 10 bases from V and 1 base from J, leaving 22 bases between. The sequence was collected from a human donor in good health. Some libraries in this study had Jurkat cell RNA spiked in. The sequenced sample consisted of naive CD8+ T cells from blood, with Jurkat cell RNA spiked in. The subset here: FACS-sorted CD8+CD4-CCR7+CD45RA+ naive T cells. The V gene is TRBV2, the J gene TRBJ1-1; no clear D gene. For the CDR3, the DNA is TGTGCCATCGTCGTGCGAGGCGCGTCGAGGAACACTGAAGCTTTCTTT. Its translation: CAIVVRGASRNTEAFF.